The 32 T cell receptor beta chains listed next were all sequenced from one sample in a study of blood T cell repertoires in COVID-19. Generated by immunoSEQ multiplex PCR, the TCRdb table keeps only in-frame clones and is missing some. The sample shows around 97,000 clones, roughly 87% of them seen only once. Sequenced: peripheral blood. Receptor source: a woman of 80 years or more in a cohort sampled during active COVID-19.

This rearrangement joins TRBV2 to TRBJ1-2, with D tentatively TRBD1 (6 bases). This CDR3 spans 12 amino acids. With 5 bases removed from V and 7 bases from J, the gap between germline ends came to 11 bases. Germline assignment: CDR1 SNHLY and CDR2 FYNNEI. The CDR3 DNA follows: TGTGCCAGCAGTATCAGGGGCGGTGGCTACACCTTC. It translates to CASSIRGGGYTF.

V and J are TRBV29-1 and TRBJ2-7; 11 positions match TRBD1. The CDR3 runs 12 residues. In germline, CDR1 is SQVTM, CDR2 ANQGSEA. The J segment lost 7 bases and the V segment lost 7 bases, leaving 6 bases of the junction unmatched. DNA for the CDR3: TGCAGCGCTGGACAGGGGGCGGGTGAGCAGTACTTC. This translates into CSAGQGAGEQYF.

This chain joins TRBV5-1 and TRBJ2-3; D unresolved. This CDR3 has 15 residues. The V and J ends lost 4 bases and 0 bases respectively, with 12 bases between them. The germline CDR1 and CDR2 sequences are SGHRS and YFSETQ. CDR3 DNA: TGCGCCAGCAGCCCGGTGGGCTTTAGCACAGATACGCAGTATTTT. This gives the protein CASSPVGFSTDTQYF. The complete variable domain, with remaining parts taken from reference TRBV5-1 and TRBJ2-3, reads KAGVTQTPRYLIKTRGQQVTLSCSPISGHRSVSWYQQTPGQGLQFLFEYFSETQRNKGNFPGRFSGRQFSNSRSEMNVSTLELGDSALYLCASSPVGFSTDTQYFGPGTRLTVL.

This clone was recorded only once. The chain joins TRBV4-2 to TRBJ2-7; the match to TRBD2 covers 8 bases. V was clipped by 4 bases and J by 0 bases; unmatched bases: 8. CDR3 length equals 16 residues. Looked up from germline, CDR1 is LGHNA and CDR2 is YNFKEQ. The CDR3 reads CASSPSRREASYEQYF. The CDR3 DNA reads TGTGCCAGCAGCCCCTCACGGCGGGAGGCCTCCTACGAGCAGTACTTC.

This sequence joins TRBV24-1 and TRBJ2-1; TRBD2 aligns across 9 bases. Losses at the gene ends were 3 bases for V and 7 bases for J; bases not matched to a gene: 9. This CDR3 contains 16 residues. Germline lookup yields CDR1 KGHDR and CDR2 SFDVKD. The CDR3 spells CATSDPQAGGTNEQFF. DNA for the CDR3: TGTGCCACCAGTGATCCCCAAGCGGGGGGCACGAATGAGCAGTTCTTC.

The genes are TRBV15 and TRBJ2-3; 11 nucleotides match TRBD1. In germline, CDR1 is LNHNV, CDR2 YYDKDF (reference sequence). The CDR3 loop spans 13 amino acids. Trimming removed 9 bases from V and 5 bases from J; junction bases left unmatched: 4. The CDR3 loop reads CATGTGGLDTQYF. The CDR3 DNA sequence: TGTGCCACTGGGACAGGGGGGTTAGATACGCAGTATTTT.

The V call is TRBV6-5, the J call TRBJ2-7; 9 bases match TRBD1. CDR3 size: 14 residues. The junction had 6 bases not matched to a gene; V was cut back by 7 bases and J by 2 bases. CDR1 is MNHEY and CDR2 is SVGAGI in the germline V gene. CDR3 nucleotide sequence: TGTGCCAGCATGGGTGACAGGGGGACCTACGAGCAGTACTTC. It yields the protein CASMGDRGTYEQYF.

DNA of the CDR3: TGTGCCAGCAAAGGGGTCGGGCGGAATAATTCACCCCTCCACTTT. Residues: CASKGVGRNNSPLHF. The J gene is TRBJ1-6, the V gene TRBV25-1; D is possibly TRBD1 (5 bases). CDR3 size: 15 residues. Per germline, CDR1 MGHDK and CDR2 SYGVNS. V lost 7 bases and J 5 bases, leaving 15 bases between the germline ends.

This clone was detected a few times. The V gene is TRBV5-1, the J gene TRBJ2-7, with 11 bases lining up with TRBD1. The CDR3 covers 14 residues. Looked up from germline, CDR1 is SGHRS and CDR2 is YFSETQ. After removal of 4 bases from V and 6 bases from J, the junction contained 6 bases not matched to a gene. CDR3 residues: CASSPGQGAREQYF. CDR3 DNA sequence: TGCGCCAGCAGCCCTGGACAGGGGGCGCGCGAGCAGTACTTC.

The V and J genes are TRBV6-5 and TRBJ2-7; possibly TRBD2 for D (5 bases). CDR3 length: 14 residues. CDR1 MNHEY and CDR2 SVGAGI come from the germline V gene. The V and J ends lost 6 bases and 4 bases respectively, with 16 bases between them. CDR3 sequence reads: CASSDRGGSYEQYF. The CDR3 DNA reads as TGTGCCAGCAGCGACCGGGGTGGTAGTTACGAGCAGTACTTC.

This clone was found a few times. The chain uses TRBV6-5 and TRBJ2-7; D remains unclear. Trimming cost V 6 bases and J 2 bases, with 11 bases left between them. Germline-derived CDR1 and CDR2 are MNHEY and SVGAGI. This CDR3 region has 13 residues. Written as DNA, the CDR3 is TGTGCCAGCAGCCGTAGCCAGACCTACGAGCAGTACTTC. The encoded protein is CASSRSQTYEQYF.

V usage is TRBV10-2 and J usage is TRBJ2-1; D is uncertain. Per germline, CDR1 WSHSY and CDR2 SAAADI. The V end lost 4 bases, the J end lost 12 bases, and 13 bases lay between the germline ends. CDR3 length: 12 amino acids. This CDR3 reads CASSATPDGQFF. CDR3 sequence (DNA): TGCGCCAGCAGTGCGACTCCCGATGGGCAGTTCTTC.

The chain combines TRBV29-1 with TRBJ2-7; 8 bases fit TRBD2. Trimming took 6 bases from V and 0 from J; bases not matched to a gene: 7. The CDR3 covers 14 residues. In germline, CDR1 is SQVTM, CDR2 ANQGSEA. CDR3 sequence reads: CSVLTSAHSYEQYF. The DNA for the CDR3 is TGCAGCGTGCTGACTAGCGCCCACTCCTACGAGCAGTACTTC.

This chain links TRBV3-1 (or the pseudogene TRBV3-2) with TRBJ1-2, with 8 positions matching TRBD1. CDR1 and CDR2 (germline): LGHDT, YNNKEL (reference sequence). CDR3 length equals 15 residues. V lost 3 bases and J lost 7; bases outside the gene matches: 10. The CDR3 spells CASSHSGQGLSGYTF. CDR3 nucleotide sequence: TGTGCCAGCAGCCATTCAGGACAGGGTCTTAGTGGCTACACCTTC.

This chain uses TRBV19 with TRBJ2-3; maybe TRBD2 (6 bases). In germline, CDR1 is LNHDA, CDR2 SQIVND (reference sequence). The CDR3 contains 10 residues. Trimming stripped 11 bases from V and 5 bases from J, with 8 bases between. CDR3 sequence: CAWRGDTQYF. The CDR3 DNA reads TGTGCCTGGCGGGGAGATACGCAGTATTTT.

This chain connects TRBV4-2 to TRBJ2-5; 11 nucleotides match TRBD2. The DNA matches TRBJ2-7 better at its end, which makes the J call doubtful. CDR3 length: 16 residues. CDR1 LGHNA and CDR2 YNFKEQ come from the germline V gene. This CDR3 reads CASSQGLAGSLYEQYF. The DNA for the CDR3 is TGTGCCAGCAGCCAAGGACTAGCGGGATCCCTATACGAGCAGTACTTC.

The chain uses TRBV7-6 and TRBJ2-5; 8 bases align to TRBD2. With V trimmed by 1 base and J by 6 bases, 10 bases remained unmatched. The CDR3 spans 16 residues. Looked up from germline, CDR1 is SGHVS and CDR2 is FNYEAQ. DNA for the CDR3: TGTGCCAGCAGCTTAGGTACAGCGGGGGAGGTGAAGACCCAGTACTTC. Residues: CASSLGTAGEVKTQYF.

V is TRBV7-2 and J is TRBJ2-7; D is possibly TRBD1 (5 bases). V lost 4 bases and J lost 3, with 16 bases in between. Per the germline V gene, CDR1 is SGHTA and CDR2 is FQGNSA. The CDR3 covers 15 residues. The CDR3 is CASSSTPQGHYEQYF. As DNA, the CDR3 is TGTGCCAGCAGCTCCACCCCCCAGGGCCACTACGAGCAGTACTTC.

The chain joins TRBV21-1 to TRBJ1-4; no check of the table's D call, TRBD1, against the DNA was made. TRBV21-1 is reported as a pseudogene. The CDR3 is 11 amino acids. CDR3 DNA sequence: TGTGCCAGCAGTGGGGCCGAAAAACTGTTTTTT. This codes for CASSGAEKLFF.

V and J are TRBV29-1 and TRBJ2-7, with TRBD1 identical over 9 bases. Germline assignment: CDR1 SQVTM and CDR2 ANQGSEA. The ends lost 7 bases at V and 7 bases at J; junction bases unmatched: 8. CDR3 length: 12 residues. CDR3 nucleotides: TGCAGCGCTGGGGACAGGGCTGGGGAGCAGTACTTC. Translating it yields CSAGDRAGEQYF.

The rearrangement uses TRBV27 and TRBJ2-7, with D possibly TRBD1 on 6 matching bases. Germline V gene lookup returns CDR1 MNHEY and CDR2 SMNVEV (reference sequence). V was trimmed by 6 bases and J by 3 bases, leaving 12 bases between them. CDR3 length equals 13 residues. The CDR3 loop is CASRADRNYEQYF. In nucleotides, the CDR3 is TGTGCCAGCAGGGCGGACAGAAACTACGAGCAGTACTTC.

This clone was observed a single time. The rearrangement uses TRBV5-1 and TRBJ2-7; 8 nucleotides line up with TRBD1. The CDR3 covers 15 residues. Unmatched junction bases numbered 6, after V lost 2 bases and J lost 2 bases. The V gene's germline CDR1 is SGHRS and CDR2 YFSETQ. The CDR3, as DNA: TGCGCCAGCAGCTTAGGGGACAGGATGACCTACGAGCAGTACTTC. Translation: CASSLGDRMTYEQYF.

The CDR3 nucleotides read TGTGCCAGCAGTTTATTCTCCCGACAGGGGGCCGCTGAAGCTTTCTTT. This codes for CASSLFSRQGAAEAFF. The rearrangement links TRBV27 to TRBJ1-1; 10 bases agree with TRBD1. Per germline, CDR1 MNHEY and CDR2 SMNVEV (reference sequence). The V and J ends lost 1 base and 6 bases, in that order; junction bases with no gene match: 8. The CDR3 has 16 amino acids.

The gene calls are TRBV4-1 and TRBJ1-6; possible D gene TRBD1, 5 bases. The CDR3 extends over 16 amino acids. Germline-derived CDR1 and CDR2 are MGHRA and YSYEKL. V was clipped by 1 base and J by 9 bases, with 16 bases between them. As DNA, the CDR3 is TGCGCCAGCAGCCAAGGGCGGGGGTCGAGAGGTTCACCCCTCCACTTT. Protein product: CASSQGRGSRGSPLHF.

The chain couples TRBV6-5 to TRBJ2-7; D remains ambiguous. V was shortened by 2 bases and J by 4 bases, with 12 bases between the two germline ends. There are 14 residues in the CDR3. Germline V lookup: CDR1 MNHEY, CDR2 SVGAGI. Written as DNA, the CDR3 is TGTGCCAGCAGTTACGGGCGAACTTCTTACGAGCAGTACTTC. It is translated as CASSYGRTSYEQYF.

The chain uses TRBV29-1 and TRBJ2-3; 13 nucleotides match TRBD2. The CDR3 is 14 residues long. V lost 6 bases to trimming and J lost 4 bases; unmatched junction nucleotides: 4. Germline-derived CDR1 and CDR2 are SQVTM and ANQGSEA. The DNA for the CDR3 is TGCAGCGTCTCACTAGCGGGGGGGTCAGATACGCAGTATTTT. It is translated as CSVSLAGGSDTQYF.

The count of this clone is one. The chain recombines TRBV3-1 (or the pseudogene TRBV3-2) with TRBJ1-4; D not certain. The CDR3 is 14 amino acids. Trimming stripped 1 base from V and 5 bases from J, with 8 bases between. CDR1 and CDR2 (germline): LGHDT, YNNKEL (reference sequence). The CDR3 region is CASSQGLLNEKLFF. The CDR3 coding sequence is TGTGCCAGCAGCCAAGGACTCCTCAATGAAAAACTGTTTTTT.

This chain connects TRBV4-2 to TRBJ2-5, with TRBD2 matching over 7 bases. Germline trimming cut 4 bases from V and 5 bases from J; bases unmatched to any gene: 4. Looked up from germline, CDR1 is LGHNA and CDR2 is YNFKEQ. The CDR3 loop spans 13 amino acids. The CDR3 DNA is TGTGCCAGCAGCCTGGGGCGGGGGGAGACCCAGTACTTC. This gives the protein CASSLGRGETQYF.

V is TRBV9 and J is TRBJ1-1, with D tentatively TRBD1 (5 bases). Trimming pared 4 bases from V and 3 bases from J, leaving 16 bases between. The CDR3 runs to 15 residues. CDR1 and CDR2 from the germline V gene are SGDLS and YYNGEE. CDR3 DNA sequence: TGTGCCAGCAGCTCCACCTCGGGGGGAGACACTGAAGCTTTCTTT. Its translation is CASSSTSGGDTEAFF.

With regard to this clone: Sequence at one end of the junction differs from germline and may be a read error. The chain couples TRBV3-1 (or the pseudogene TRBV3-2) to TRBJ2-5; weak D call: TRBD2 (6 bases). Germline V gene lookup returns CDR1 LGHDT and CDR2 YNNKEL (reference sequence). The CDR3 is 15 amino acids. The CDR3 region is CASSQDVGGAEAQYF. The CDR3 DNA follows: TGTGCCAGCAGCCAAGACGTGGGGGGAGCAGAGGCCCAGTACTTC.

J is TRBJ1-2 and V is TRBV28, with D maybe TRBD1 (5 bases). Germline CDR1 reads MDHEN; CDR2 reads SYDVKM. V lost 6 bases, J lost 7 bases, and 12 bases lay in between. This CDR3 region has 12 residues. The CDR3 DNA is TGTGCCAGCAGCCAGGGTATCATTGGCTACACCTTC. Its translation is CASSQGIIGYTF.

The chain has TRBV30 and TRBJ2-5, with D tentatively TRBD1 (7 bases). Between the trimmed V and J ends, which lost 2 bases and 5 bases, there was a span of 12 bases. CDR1 is GTSNPN, CDR2 SVGIG, per germline (reference sequence). The CDR3 covers 13 residues. The CDR3 nucleotides read TGTGCCTGGAGTACCTCAGGGGGGGAGACCCAGTACTTC. Translated: CAWSTSGGETQYF.